Following are 16 T cell receptor beta chains from one sample sequenced in a study of cytomegalovirus exposure and HLA in healthy donors. TCRdb keeps only in-frame clones here, not all; method: immunoSEQ multiplex PCR. Of 250,000 to 350,000 clones detected, roughly 90% appear once; the ten largest clones hold around 1%. Sequenced material: PBMCs. All receptors derive from a man younger than 45 in good health and CMV-seronegative.

J is TRBJ1-2 and V is TRBV5-1; perhaps TRBD1 as D (5 bases). The CDR3 runs to 12 residues. CDR1 and CDR2 from the germline V gene are SGHRS and YFSETQ. V lost 4 bases, J lost 3 bases, and 7 bases lay in between. Here the CDR3 DNA reads TGCGCCAGCAGCGGGGGGGACTATGGCTACACCTTC. Its translation: CASSGGDYGYTF.

The chain combines TRBV2 with TRBJ2-7; possible D gene TRBD1, 7 bases. The V gene's germline CDR1 is SNHLY and CDR2 FYNNEI. The CDR3 has 14 amino acids. V was pared by 5 bases and J by 2 bases, with 13 bases between. CDR3 region: CASSPSRGAYEQYF. CDR3 coding DNA: TGTGCCAGCAGTCCATCCAGGGGGGCCTACGAGCAGTACTTC.

The V call is TRBV9, the J call TRBJ1-2, with D possibly TRBD1 on 5 matching bases. The CDR3 consists of 14 residues. V lost 3 bases and J 6 bases, leaving 15 bases between the germline ends. Germline V gene lookup returns CDR1 SGDLS and CDR2 YYNGEE. The CDR3 DNA sequence: TGTGCCAGCAGCGGGCCAGGGTACAATAATGGCTACACCTTC. This codes for CASSGPGYNNGYTF.

The rearrangement uses TRBV30 and TRBJ2-1, with D maybe TRBD2 (6 bases). CDR3 length: 13 residues. V was clipped by 4 bases and J by 5 bases, with 12 bases between them. Germline lookup yields CDR1 GTSNPN and CDR2 SVGIG (reference sequence). The CDR3 spells CAWKGTANNEQFF. DNA for the CDR3: TGTGCCTGGAAAGGGACTGCCAACAATGAGCAGTTCTTC.

Notes on this clone: Other nucleotide sequences from this sample produce the same CDR3. V is TRBV5-1 and J is TRBJ1-5; TRBD1 is a possible D gene (5 bases). The V end was cut by 4 bases, the J end by 2 bases, with 10 bases between. Germline lookup yields CDR1 SGHRS and CDR2 YFSETQ. The CDR3 is made up of 14 amino acids. The DNA of the CDR3 is TGCGCCAGCAGCCCAGGACAAGGCAATCAGCCCCAGCATTTT. Encoded protein: CASSPGQGNQPQHF.

This chain links TRBV9 with TRBJ2-2; D gene uncertain. The CDR3 is 12 amino acids. CDR1 is SGDLS and CDR2 is YYNGEE in the germline V gene. The ends were cut back, 4 bases at V and 6 bases at J, with 7 bases in the middle. The CDR3 DNA follows: TGTGCCAGCAGCCCCTCCCCCGGGGAGCTGTTTTTT. Amino acid sequence: CASSPSPGELFF.

This sequence joins TRBV18 and TRBJ2-6; 9 bases align to TRBD1. J was trimmed by 1 base and V by 4 bases; bases with no gene match: 5. CDR1 and CDR2 (germline): KGHSH, LQKENI. This CDR3 is 17 amino acids long. The CDR3: CASSQSGTGSGANVLTF. CDR3 bases: TGTGCCAGCTCACAATCCGGGACAGGGTCTGGGGCCAACGTCCTGACTTTC.

The rearrangement links TRBV18 to TRBJ2-1; D ambiguous. The CDR3 is 15 amino acids. Between the trimmed V and J ends, which lost 4 bases and 9 bases, there was a span of 19 bases. Germline CDR1 and CDR2: KGHSH and LQKENI. DNA of the CDR3: TGTGCCAGCTCACTTGGGCAGAAAGTATTACCTGAGCAGTTCTTC. It is translated as CASSLGQKVLPEQFF.

The chain recombines TRBV7-9 with TRBJ1-3; D perhaps matches TRBD1 (6 bases). Trimming removed 1 base at V and 4 bases at J, with 8 bases between. CDR1 is SEHNR, CDR2 FQNEAQ, per germline (reference sequence). The CDR3 covers 14 residues. The CDR3 here is CASSLEGTGNTIYF. CDR3 nucleotides: TGTGCCAGCAGCTTAGAGGGGACAGGAAACACCATATATTTT.

Written as DNA, the CDR3 is TGTGCCTGGAGTGGGCTGCGGCGGAAGCAGTTCTTC. It specifies CAWSGLRRKQFF. V is TRBV30 and J is TRBJ2-1; D is unresolved. This CDR3 region has 12 residues. Germline CDR1 and CDR2: GTSNPN and SVGIG (reference sequence). Trimming cost V 1 base and J 11 bases, with 12 bases left between them.

This sequence joins TRBV19 and TRBJ1-2; 10 positions agree with TRBD1. The CDR3 runs to 16 residues. The junction had 13 bases not matched to a gene; V was cut back by 4 bases and J by 8 bases. Germline assignment: CDR1 LNHDA and CDR2 SQIVND (reference sequence). CDR3 in DNA: TGTGCCAGTAGTAACCGGGACAGGGGAGGAAAAGCGGGCTACACCTTC. It is translated as CASSNRDRGGKAGYTF.

This clone was observed a few times. The chain recombines TRBV5-1 with TRBJ2-1, with TRBD2 as a possible D gene (6 bases). CDR3 length equals 16 residues. With 4 bases removed from V and 1 base from J, the gap between germline ends came to 15 bases. Germline-derived CDR1 and CDR2 are SGHRS and YFSETQ. CDR3: CASSPNAGPSYNEQFF. The DNA of the CDR3 is TGCGCCAGCAGCCCCAATGCGGGACCTTCCTACAATGAGCAGTTCTTC.

The J gene is TRBJ2-3, the V gene TRBV6-5; D is unresolved. Germline assignment: CDR1 MNHEY and CDR2 SVGAGI. The CDR3 runs to 13 residues. The V and J ends lost 5 bases and 4 bases respectively, with 10 bases between them. CDR3 nucleotides: TGTGCCAGCAGTCAAGATCGGTCAGATACGCAGTATTTT. This translates into CASSQDRSDTQYF.

This chain links TRBV18 with TRBJ2-2; TRBD1 matches 8 bases. V trimming: 3 bases; J trimming: 1 base; junction bases outside the gene matches: 4. Germline CDR1 KGHSH, CDR2 LQKENI. The CDR3 has 16 residues. CDR3: CASSPLDRVNTGELFF. The CDR3 DNA is TGTGCCAGCTCACCGTTGGACAGGGTGAACACCGGGGAGCTGTTTTTT.

In regard to this clone: This CDR3 is also generated by other DNA sequences in the sample. This chain joins TRBV15 and TRBJ2-7; D might be TRBD1 (8 bases). Trimming stripped 0 bases from V and 2 bases from J, with 11 bases between. CDR3 length equals 15 residues. Germline values: CDR1 LNHNV, CDR2 YYDKDF (reference sequence). Written as DNA, the CDR3 is TGTGCCACCAGCAGAGATACAGGGGGGGCCTACGAGCAGTACTTC. The encoded protein is CATSRDTGGAYEQYF.

This sequence joins TRBV7-9 and TRBJ2-7; D might be TRBD1 (5 bases). The CDR3 runs to 13 residues. Per the germline V gene, CDR1 is SEHNR and CDR2 is FQNEAQ (reference sequence). V was shortened by 2 bases and J by 7 bases, with 12 bases between the two germline ends. As DNA, the CDR3 is TGTGCCAGCAGCTTATGGCAGGGTCAAGAGCAGTACTTC. It codes for CASSLWQGQEQYF.